The 15 T cell receptor beta chains listed next were all sequenced from one sample in a study of regulatory T cells in long-lasting Graves disease. The time point denotes: persistent/refractory GD, antithyroid drugs over 5 years with positive TRAb. Construction of the TCR library relied on RNA isolated from PBMCs. Arm-PCR of CDR3 regions and iRepertoire HTBI primers were used to build TCR beta libraries. TCRdb called the multiplex PCR reads again in MiXCR, with one record for every CDR3 protein. The table lists approximately 690,000 distinct CDR3 sequences, roughly 30% of them singletons, with around 42% in the top ten. The source material was peripheral blood mononuclear cells (PBMCs), sampled when the disease was refractory, from a patient treated with antithyroid drugs. These receptors were collected from a female donor with Graves disease.

This clonotype was recorded a few times. In DNA, the CDR3 is TGTGCCAGCAGTCCTCCCACAGATACGCAGTATTTT. It yields the protein CASSPPTDTQYF. The chain combines TRBV12-3 or TRBV12-4 with TRBJ2-3, with D unclear. Trimming shortened V by 5 bases and J by 2 bases, and 5 bases separated the two germline ends. This CDR3 has 12 amino acids.

This clonotype was counted a few times. The V and J genes are TRBV12-3 or TRBV12-4 and TRBJ2-7, with D perhaps matching TRBD2 (6 bases). The CDR3 sequence is 14 residues long. V lost 7 bases, J lost 7 bases, and 20 bases lay in between. The CDR3 protein is CASTPGGRVGEQYF. DNA of the CDR3: TGTGCCAGCACCCCCGGGGGAAGGGTAGGGGAGCAGTACTTC.

Regarding this clonotype: The CDR3 ends on some other residue instead of the conserved phenylalanine or tryptophan, so this is likely a read error. The chain links TRBV6-1 to TRBJ1-1, with TRBD1 as a possible D gene (6 bases). V was shortened by 7 bases and J by 2 bases, with 17 bases between the two germline ends. The CDR3 totals 15 residues. The germline gives CDR1 MNHNS, CDR2 SASEGT. CDR3 residues: CASNLIRGGNTEAFL. The DNA for the CDR3 is TGTGCCAGCAACCTTATCAGGGGAGGCAACACTGAAGCTTTCCTT.

The J gene is TRBJ1-2, the V gene TRBV13; 7 bases line up with TRBD1. The CDR3 has 15 amino acids. V shed 4 bases and J 4 bases; nucleotides not matched to a gene: 9. Germline CDR1 is PRHDT and CDR2 is FYEKMQ (reference sequence). CDR3: CASSSGDSSLYGYTF. CDR3 bases: TGTGCCAGCAGCTCCGGGGACAGTTCCCTCTATGGCTACACCTTC. The variable domain in full, completed from reference TRBV13 and TRBJ1-2, reads AAGVIQSPRHLIKEKRETATLKCYPIPRHDTVYWYQQGPGQDPQFLISFYEKMQSDKGSIPDRFSAQQFSDYHSELNMSSLELGDSALYFCASSSGDSSLYGYTFGSGTRLTVV.

In this sample, this clonotype turned up many times. This chain links TRBV11-1 with TRBJ1-1, with a weak D call TRBD1 (5 bases). The CDR3 runs 13 residues. V was clipped by 6 bases and J by 7 bases, with 15 bases between them. Germline assignment: CDR1 SGHAT and CDR2 FQDESV (reference sequence). The DNA of the CDR3 is TGTGCCAGCAGGCTGGGGCAGGACGGTGAAGCTTTCTTT. Protein sequence: CASRLGQDGEAFF.

At least ten counts were recorded for this clonotype. The J gene is TRBJ2-7, the V gene TRBV28, with D unclear. The CDR3 covers 12 residues. Germline CDR1 MDHEN, CDR2 SYDVKM. Trimming stripped 5 bases from V and 3 bases from J, with 8 bases between. The CDR3, as DNA: TGTGCCAGCAGTCGACTGAACTACGAGCAGTACTTC. Its protein is CASSRLNYEQYF.

The V and J genes are TRBV2 and TRBJ2-5, with 8 bases lining up with TRBD2. J lost 5 bases, V lost 11 bases, and 7 bases had no gene match. The CDR3 loop spans 12 amino acids. Germline CDR1 reads SNHLY; CDR2 reads FYNNEI. The CDR3 DNA reads as TGTGCCCACAGCGGGAGCCGGGAGACCCAGTACTTC. Residues: CAHSGSRETQYF.

This clonotype was seen many times. The chain carries TRBV2 and TRBJ1-1; unclear D gene. Germline V gene data show CDR1 as SNHLY and CDR2 as FYNNEI. This CDR3 contains 13 residues. V was cut by 6 bases and J by 0 bases, with 8 bases left in between. The DNA for the CDR3 is TGTGCCAGCAGAACGGTTATGAACACTGAAGCTTTCTTT. Its translation: CASRTVMNTEAFF.

This chain connects TRBV3-1 to TRBJ1-1; possible D gene TRBD1, 5 bases. V lost 6 bases, J lost 4 bases, and 12 bases lay in between. Germline values: CDR1 LGHDT, CDR2 YNNKEL (reference sequence). The CDR3 length is 13 residues. The CDR3 DNA reads TGTGCCAGCAGACTCCAGGGTCTCACTGAAGCTTTCTTT. Residues: CASRLQGLTEAFF.

This clonotype has at least ten counts. The chain couples TRBV28 to TRBJ2-5; D gene ambiguous. This CDR3 is built from 12 residues. The V and J ends lost 8 bases and 6 bases respectively, with 13 bases between them. CDR1 is MDHEN, CDR2 SYDVKM, per germline. In DNA, the CDR3 is TGTGCCAGCCAATCAATCCTCCAGACCCAGTACTTC. This translates into CASQSILQTQYF.

The table lists this clonotype with many counts. The chain recombines TRBV28 with TRBJ1-2, with 7 bases aligning to TRBD1. This CDR3 has 14 amino acids. CDR1 is MDHEN and CDR2 is SYDVKM in the germline V gene. With V trimmed by 5 bases and J by 1 base, 4 bases remained unmatched. CDR3 sequence reads: CASSTGQRNYGYTF. DNA of the CDR3: TGTGCCAGCAGTACGGGACAGCGTAACTATGGCTACACCTTC.

V and J are TRBV6-1 and TRBJ1-2, with 12 bases that match TRBD1. The trim removed 4 bases at V and 6 bases at J, leaving 6 bases unmatched. This CDR3 contains 15 residues. In germline, CDR1 is MNHNS, CDR2 SASEGT. The CDR3 DNA is TGTGCCAGCAGTGGAGGGACAGGGGGCAGGAATGGCTACACCTTC. It yields the protein CASSGGTGGRNGYTF.

The chain joins TRBV6-1 to TRBJ1-5; the D gene is possibly TRBD1 (5 bases). V lost 7 bases and J lost 7, with 14 bases in between. Germline V lookup: CDR1 MNHNS, CDR2 SASEGT. The CDR3 has 13 amino acids. CDR3: CASTRARDQPQHF. CDR3 nucleotides: TGTGCCAGCACTAGGGCCCGGGACCAGCCCCAGCATTTT.

This clonotype has more than one count but fewer than ten. The chain carries TRBV3-1 and TRBJ2-7; 11 positions agree with TRBD1. Germline trimming cut 10 bases from V and 4 bases from J; bases unmatched to any gene: 3. Germline-derived CDR1 and CDR2 are LGHDT and YNNKEL (reference sequence). The CDR3 length is 12 residues. The CDR3 DNA reads TGTGCCACCGGGACAGGGGGTTACGAGCAGTACTTC. Translation gives CATGTGGYEQYF.

This clonotype occurred many times. This sequence joins TRBV27 and TRBJ1-1, with 8 bases fitting TRBD1. The CDR3 consists of 15 residues. Per germline, CDR1 MNHEY and CDR2 SMNVEV (reference sequence). V lost 6 bases to trimming and J lost 0 bases; unmatched junction nucleotides: 6. Here the CDR3 DNA reads TGTGCCAGCAGCACCGGGACAGGTGTGAACACTGAAGCTTTCTTT. Protein product: CASSTGTGVNTEAFF.